The 12 T cell receptor beta chains below all came from one sample that was sequenced in a study of long-term antiretroviral therapy in people with HIV (dated by TCRdb to about 2022). The immunoSEQ hsTCRB v3.0 assay was used at survey level resolution for TRB variable region sequencing. TCRdb holds this immuneACCESS table with in-frame rearrangements only. Some clones are missing; in checked studies, unresolved V genes explain under half, and the rest has no known cause. The table for this sample lists approximately 27,000 clones; approximately 89% of them were counted only once. Roughly 4% of the sample belongs to the ten largest clones. Source: unsorted PBMCs, taken 3.1 years after starting antiretroviral therapy. These receptors were collected from a man aged 18 to 30 with HIV.

This chain uses TRBV7-9 with TRBJ2-1; D remains ambiguous. Germline CDR1 SEHNR, CDR2 FQNEAQ (reference sequence). The V and J ends lost 3 bases and 10 bases respectively, with 10 bases between them. This CDR3 has 12 amino acids. CDR3 sequence: CASSLLMTEQFF. The CDR3 nucleotides read TGTGCCAGCAGCTTGTTAATGACAGAGCAGTTCTTC.

The chain joins TRBV6-6 to TRBJ2-1, with TRBD2 matching over 11 bases. The V gene end was trimmed by 6 bases and the J gene end by 15 bases; junction bases not matched to a gene: 4. There are 11 residues in the CDR3. The V gene's germline CDR1 is MNHNY and CDR2 SVGAGI (reference sequence). The CDR3 spells CASRLAGGAFF. The CDR3 region has the DNA TGTGCCAGCAGGCTAGCGGGGGGAGCGTTCTTC.

This chain connects TRBV7-8 to TRBJ2-2; TRBD2 agrees at 9 bases. Trimming cost V 0 bases and J 3 bases; bases outside gene matches: 8. Germline CDR1 SGHVS, CDR2 FQNEAQ. The CDR3 contains 18 residues. The CDR3 spells CASSLAVRSGSDTGELFF. CDR3 bases: TGTGCCAGCAGCTTAGCGGTTCGTAGCGGGAGTGACACCGGGGAGCTGTTTTTT.

The V call is TRBV10-3, the J call TRBJ2-3; 7 bases match TRBD2. Germline CDR1 and CDR2: ENHRY and SYGVKD. The CDR3 spans 15 residues. Trimming took 0 bases from V and 1 from J; bases not matched to a gene: 1. The CDR3 bases are TGTGCCATCAGTGAGTCTGGGGGGGGCACAGATACGCAGTATTTT. Protein sequence: CAISESGGGTDTQYF.

The rearrangement links TRBV19 to TRBJ1-6; D unclear. V lost 3 bases to trimming and J lost 8 bases, with 5 bases between them. The germline gives CDR1 LNHDA, CDR2 SQIVND (reference sequence). This CDR3 comprises 12 residues. The CDR3 nucleotides are TGTGCCAGTAGTATTCTAGATTCACCCCTCCACTTT. This codes for CASSILDSPLHF.

The rearrangement links TRBV7-2 to TRBJ1-2; possibly TRBD1 for D (5 bases). The CDR3 has 14 amino acids. Germline assignment: CDR1 SGHTA and CDR2 FQGNSA. V was cut by 2 bases and J by 7 bases, with 14 bases left in between. DNA for the CDR3: TGTGCCAGCAGCTTAATCAGGGAGGGATCTGGCTACACCTTC. Its translation: CASSLIREGSGYTF.

The J gene is TRBJ2-7, the V gene TRBV6-5, with D hard to call. In germline, CDR1 is MNHEY, CDR2 SVGAGI. CDR3 length equals 16 residues. Trimming removed 0 bases from V and 0 bases from J, with 12 bases in between. The CDR3, as DNA: TGTGCCAGCAGTTACTCACCTTCTCAGAGCTCCTACGAGCAGTACTTC. It codes for CASSYSPSQSSYEQYF.

This sequence joins TRBV2 and TRBJ2-2; the match to TRBD2 covers 9 bases. Trimming took 4 bases from V and 5 from J; bases not matched to a gene: 8. The CDR3 contains 16 residues. Germline V gene sequence: CDR1 SNHLY, CDR2 FYNNEI. CDR3: CASSVGRGGRTGELFF. The DNA of the CDR3 is TGTGCCAGCAGTGTTGGGCGGGGGGGCAGGACCGGGGAGCTGTTTTTT.

This clone showed up just a few times. The chain is built from TRBV7-8 and TRBJ2-7; D might be TRBD1 or TRBD2, each matching 5 bases. The CDR3 length is 15 residues. Germline CDR1 and CDR2: SGHVS and FQNEAQ. The V and J ends lost 3 bases and 4 bases respectively, with 16 bases between them. CDR3 nucleotides: TGTGCCAGCAGCTTGGGACCGATCTATGAATACGAGCAGTACTTC. It encodes CASSLGPIYEYEQYF.

The chain uses TRBV4-2 and TRBJ1-1; D call uncertain. V lost 0 bases, J lost 4 bases, and 12 bases lay in between. This CDR3 spans 15 amino acids. Germline V CDR1 and CDR2: LGHNA, YNFKEQ. The CDR3 DNA sequence: TGTGCCAGCAGCCAAGATGGACGGCCGGTCACTGAAGCTTTCTTT. It codes for CASSQDGRPVTEAFF.

The genes are TRBV29-1 and TRBJ2-3; D is perhaps TRBD1 (5 bases). Germline lookup yields CDR1 SQVTM and CDR2 ANQGSEA. This CDR3 has 13 residues. The ends were cut back, 0 bases at V and 5 bases at J, with 9 bases in the middle. CDR3 nucleotide sequence: TGCAGCGTTGAAGATCAGGGAAGAGATACGCAGTATTTT. Translating gives CSVEDQGRDTQYF.

The chain employs TRBV6-5 and TRBJ1-3, with D unresolved. CDR1 is MNHEY, CDR2 SVGAGI, per germline. V was cut by 7 bases and J by 0 bases, with 13 bases left in between. CDR3 length: 15 amino acids. In DNA form, the CDR3 reads TGTGCCAGCATCGGTCCTCTATACTCTGGAAACACCATATATTTT. Translating it yields CASIGPLYSGNTIYF.